This entry lists 27 T cell receptor beta chains sequenced from one sample in a study of glioma-infiltrating T cells. Using RNA template, CDR3s of TCR alpha and beta were amplified with iRepertoire arm-PCR. In TCRdb, the multiplex PCR reads were re-called with MiXCR into one record per CDR3 protein. The table records 400,000 or so distinct CDR3 sequences, roughly 41% of them present only once. The sample was glioma tissue, nonneoplastic brain tissue, or PBMCs (not recorded which). The receptor source for this set is a human donor with low-grade glioma or glioblastoma, undergoing nonglioma brain surgery, or in good health (not recorded which).

This rearrangement joins TRBV4-2 to TRBJ2-7, with 8 bases matching TRBD2. CDR3 size: 16 residues. Trimming took 3 bases from V and 0 from J; bases not matched to a gene: 7. Germline values: CDR1 LGHNA, CDR2 YNFKEQ. The CDR3: CASSQLLAVSSYEQYF. The DNA for the CDR3 is TGTGCCAGCAGCCAGCTACTAGCGGTGAGCTCCTACGAGCAGTACTTC.

The chain combines TRBV7-8 with TRBJ2-3; D is undetermined. The CDR3 has 15 amino acids. Germline V lookup: CDR1 SGHVS, CDR2 FQNEAQ. V was shortened by 5 bases and J by 2 bases, with 14 bases between the two germline ends. As DNA, the CDR3 is TGTGCCAGCAGCAACTGGGCCGGACCCACAGATACGCAGTATTTT. Protein product: CASSNWAGPTDTQYF.

This clonotype has only one observation. This may be a read error: a much more frequent sequence differs by one nucleotide. The chain employs TRBV6-6 and TRBJ1-2, with D unclear. Germline CDR1 is MNHNY and CDR2 is SVGAGI (reference sequence). The CDR3 covers 13 residues. CDR3 loop: CASGYGSLYGYTF. The CDR3 coding sequence is TGTGCCAGCGGTTACGGTAGCCTCTATGGCTACACCTTC.

With respect to this clonotype: Just one base apart from a much larger clone, this may be a read error. The J gene is TRBJ2-1, the V gene TRBV6-2 or TRBV6-3; D may be TRBD2 (5 bases). V was clipped by 3 bases and J by 3 bases, with 15 bases between them. The germline V gene encodes CDR1 MNHEY and CDR2 SVGEGT. The length of the CDR3 is 16 residues. CDR3 loop: CASSYEAEGGYNEQFF. CDR3 nucleotides: TGTGCCAGCAGTTATGAAGCGGAAGGAGGCTACAATGAGCAGTTCTTC.

This clonotype was detected a few times. The V gene is TRBV20-1, the J gene TRBJ1-5; 7 bases are shared with TRBD1. The CDR3 loop spans 14 amino acids. From germline, CDR1 is DFQATT and CDR2 SNEGSKA (reference sequence). With 3 bases clipped from V and 3 bases from J, the junction kept 5 bases outside the gene matches. CDR3 sequence reads: CSASDRVVNQPQHF. The CDR3 DNA follows: TGCAGTGCTAGCGACAGGGTGGTCAATCAGCCCCAGCATTTT.

This clonotype was counted only a few times. CDR3 bases: TGTGCCAGCAGCTCCCAGGGGTCGGGCTCAGGTTCACCCCTCCACTTT. It yields the protein CASSSQGSGSGSPLHF. The genes are TRBV11-3 and TRBJ1-6; D possibly corresponds to TRBD1 (6 bases). CDR1 is SGHNT, CDR2 YENEEA, per germline. V was clipped by 4 bases and J by 9 bases, with 19 bases between them. CDR3 length equals 16 residues.

Turning to this clonotype: The germline gene is not matched at one end of the junction; a read error may be the cause. The CDR3 DNA follows: TGTGCCAGCAGCCCAGGGACTAGCGGAAGTTACGAGCAGTGCTTC. This gives the protein CASSPGTSGSYEQCF. The rearrangement links TRBV7-3 to TRBJ2-7; TRBD2 agrees at 11 bases. Per the germline V gene, CDR1 is SGHTA and CDR2 is FQGTGA. The CDR3 is 15 residues long.

This chain's CDR3 is CASSRGGEEETQYF. As DNA, the CDR3 is TGTGCCAGCAGCCGGGGGGGGGAAGAGGAGACCCAGTACTTC. This chain links TRBV28 with TRBJ2-5; 8 positions match TRBD2. J was trimmed by 5 bases and V by 6 bases; bases with no gene match: 8. Per germline, CDR1 MDHEN and CDR2 SYDVKM. CDR3 length: 14 residues.

This clonotype was recorded at least ten times. This rearrangement joins TRBV4-2 to TRBJ2-7; a possible D gene is TRBD2 (6 bases). CDR3 length: 13 amino acids. V lost 3 bases and J 7 bases, leaving 13 bases between the germline ends. CDR1 LGHNA and CDR2 YNFKEQ come from the germline V gene. CDR3: CASSHSTSGEQYF. The CDR3 DNA sequence: TGTGCCAGCAGCCATTCTACCAGCGGGGAGCAGTACTTC.

The V and J genes are TRBV3-1 and TRBJ2-5, with D possibly matching TRBD2 (5 bases). The J call is in doubt because the DNA end fits TRBJ2-7 better. Germline values: CDR1 LGHDT, CDR2 YNNKEL (reference sequence). This CDR3 is built from 15 residues. The CDR3 region is CASSQDKLACNEQYF. The CDR3 region has the DNA TGTGCCAGCAGCCAAGATAAGCTAGCTTGTAACGAGCAGTACTTC.

V is TRBV24-1 and J is TRBJ2-7, with D maybe TRBD2 (6 bases). The CDR3 covers 15 residues. The germline V gene has CDR1 KGHDR and CDR2 SFDVKD. V gave up 3 bases and J gave up 0 bases, with 11 bases separating them. CDR3 sequence: CATSDGTSHSYEQYF. The CDR3 DNA reads TGTGCCACCAGTGATGGGACTTCGCACTCCTACGAGCAGTACTTC.

On this clonotype: A much bigger clone sits one base away, suggesting this may be a read error. The genes are TRBV20-1 and TRBJ2-7, with TRBD2 identical over 11 bases. The CDR3 spans 15 residues. Germline-derived CDR1 and CDR2 are DFQATT and SNEGSKA (reference sequence). Trimming removed 1 base from V and 2 bases from J; junction bases left unmatched: 4. The CDR3, as DNA: TGCAGTGCTAGAGCTAGCGGGAGGCATGCCTACGAGCAGTACTTC. This translates into CSARASGRHAYEQYF.

This chain joins TRBV5-1 and TRBJ2-7, with TRBD1 matching 9 bases. V dropped 4 bases and J dropped 3; count of bases not matched to a gene: 5. CDR3 length: 14 amino acids. In germline, CDR1 is SGHRS, CDR2 YFSETQ. The CDR3 spells CASSMDRGVYEQYF. CDR3 nucleotide sequence: TGCGCCAGCAGCATGGACAGGGGTGTCTACGAGCAGTACTTC.

CDR3 coding DNA: TGTGCCAGTAGTACTACCGACAGGAGATGGGTGAACACTGAAGCTTTCTTT. The encoded protein is CASSTTDRRWVNTEAFF. The chain has TRBV19 and TRBJ1-1; maybe TRBD1 (6 bases). The V end lost 4 bases, the J end lost 0 bases, and 18 bases lay between the germline ends. Germline lookup yields CDR1 LNHDA and CDR2 SQIVND (reference sequence). The CDR3 totals 17 residues.

In this sample, this clonotype turned up many times. This sequence joins TRBV4-1 and TRBJ2-1, with D perhaps matching TRBD2 (5 bases). The CDR3 has 17 amino acids. The ends were cut back, 1 base at V and 7 bases at J, with 20 bases in the middle. Germline V gene sequence: CDR1 MGHRA, CDR2 YSYEKL. The DNA for the CDR3 is TGCGCCAGCAGCCAAGGTGGGCGGGCAGGTGGTAGGAATGAGCAGTTCTTC. Amino acid sequence: CASSQGGRAGGRNEQFF.

This clonotype has a count of ten or more. The chain joins TRBV4-2 to TRBJ2-3, with D perhaps TRBD2 (6 bases). Germline values: CDR1 LGHNA, CDR2 YNFKEQ. The V gene lost 3 bases and the J gene lost 3 bases, with 7 bases spanning the gap. The CDR3 length is 13 residues. CDR3 nucleotides: TGTGCCAGCAGCCAGGAGGGTACAGATACGCAGTATTTT. It translates to CASSQEGTDTQYF.

This CDR3 is CASSLLAPRTGTETQYF. The CDR3 DNA reads as TGTGCCAGCAGCTTACTGGCGCCGAGGACAGGGACGGAGACCCAGTACTTC. The rearrangement uses TRBV7-3 and TRBJ2-5; 8 bases match TRBD1. V lost 2 bases, J lost 5 bases, and 13 bases stayed unmatched. CDR1 is SGHTA and CDR2 is FQGTGA in the germline V gene. The CDR3 totals 17 residues. The whole variable domain, remainder taken from reference TRBV7-3 and TRBJ2-5, is GAGVSQTPSNKVTEKGKYVELRCDPISGHTALYWYRQSLGQGPEFLIYFQGTGAADDSGLPNDRFFAVRPEGSVSTLKIQRTERGDSAVYLCASSLLAPRTGTETQYFGPGTRLLVL.

This clonotype occurred many times. The J gene is TRBJ2-1, the V gene TRBV6-1; 10 nucleotides agree with TRBD2. Unmatched junction bases numbered 9, after V lost 1 base and J lost 6 bases. There are 17 residues in the CDR3. Germline values: CDR1 MNHNS, CDR2 SASEGT. The CDR3 DNA is TGTGCCAGCAGTGAAGGGTCGAGCGGGAGGGCCATCAATGAGCAGTTCTTC. Its protein product is CASSEGSSGRAINEQFF.

This clonotype was counted a few times. The genes are TRBV12-3 or TRBV12-4 and TRBJ1-4; TRBD1 agrees at 9 bases. V was clipped by 6 bases and J by 3 bases; unmatched bases: 5. CDR3 length: 15 amino acids. The CDR3 protein is CASSPQGAANEKLFF. Written as DNA, the CDR3 is TGTGCCAGCAGCCCACAGGGGGCTGCTAATGAAAAACTGTTTTTT.

This chain uses TRBV11-2 with TRBJ2-3; TRBD2 matches 10 bases. The junction had 7 bases not matched to a gene; V was cut back by 3 bases and J by 7 bases. This CDR3 is 15 amino acids long. From germline, CDR1 is SGHAT and CDR2 FQNNGV. The CDR3 DNA reads TGTGCCAGCAGCTTTAGCGGGAGGATGACAAATACGCAGTATTTT. Its translation is CASSFSGRMTNTQYF.

The chain has TRBV28 and TRBJ1-1; maybe TRBD1 (5 bases). CDR1 and CDR2 (germline): MDHEN, SYDVKM. The ends were cut back, 5 bases at V and 0 bases at J, with 10 bases in the middle. The CDR3 covers 14 residues. CDR3 nucleotide sequence: TGTGCCAGCAGTCAGAGGGGCTTGAACACTGAAGCTTTCTTT. Amino acid sequence: CASSQRGLNTEAFF. The full variable domain, with the rest looked up from reference TRBV28 and TRBJ1-1, is DVKVTQSSRYLVKRTGEKVFLECVQDMDHENMFWYRQDPGLGLRLIYFSYDVKMKEKGDIPEGYSVSREKKERFSLILESASTNQTSMYLCASSQRGLNTEAFFGQGTRLTVV.

A note on this clonotype: Given a much more abundant clone one base away, this may be a read error. The chain recombines TRBV20-1 with TRBJ1-1, with D perhaps TRBD1 (5 bases). CDR3 length: 12 amino acids. The germline gives CDR1 DFQATT, CDR2 SNEGSKA (reference sequence). V lost 8 bases, J lost 1 base, and 11 bases lay in between. CDR3 residues: CSTGDGNTEAFF. Here the CDR3 DNA reads TGCAGTACGGGGGACGGGAACACTGAAGCTTTCTTT.

This clonotype was observed many times. V is TRBV7-9 and J is TRBJ2-1; D remains unclear. This CDR3 has 12 amino acids. V dropped 3 bases and J dropped 8 bases, with 8 bases sitting between them. CDR1 is SEHNR and CDR2 is FQNEAQ in the germline V gene (reference sequence). DNA for the CDR3: TGTGCCAGCAGCTTCCTTGGGTATGAGCAGTTCTTC. This codes for CASSFLGYEQFF.

The chain combines TRBV7-2 with TRBJ2-7; the D is unclear. CDR3 length equals 13 residues. Deletions cut 2 bases from V and 7 bases from J, with 12 bases between. Germline lookup yields CDR1 SGHTA and CDR2 FQGNSA. CDR3 DNA sequence: TGTGCCAGCAGCTTATTCGAGGCCGTGGAGCAGTACTTC. This gives the protein CASSLFEAVEQYF.

The CDR3 loop is CASSQDSSHYGYTF. CDR3 in DNA: TGTGCCAGCAGCCAAGATTCGTCCCACTATGGCTACACCTTC. The chain carries TRBV4-2 and TRBJ1-2; D unresolved. Trimming cost V 0 bases and J 3 bases, with 8 bases left between them. The CDR3 extends over 14 amino acids. CDR1 is LGHNA and CDR2 is YNFKEQ in the germline V gene.

A remark on this clonotype: A much more abundant neighbour one base away suggests this may be a read error. This chain connects TRBV27 to TRBJ1-1; TRBD1 matches at 10 bases. This CDR3 is 16 amino acids long. CDR1 MNHEY and CDR2 SMNVEV come from the germline V gene (reference sequence). V was pared by 1 base and J by 5 bases, with 7 bases of the junction left unmatched. For the CDR3, the DNA is TGTGCCAGCAGTTTATACCGGACAGGGGGAAGGACTGAAGCTTTCTTT. Its protein is CASSLYRTGGRTEAFF.

The chain employs TRBV29-1 and TRBJ2-3; 11 bases are a match to TRBD1. The CDR3 contains 14 residues. The V and J ends lost 5 bases and 3 bases, in that order; junction bases with no gene match: 4. Germline V gives CDR1 SQVTM, CDR2 ANQGSEA. CDR3 in DNA: TGCAGCGTTCGGGACAGGGGGAGAACAGATACGCAGTATTTT. Amino acids: CSVRDRGRTDTQYF.